This T cell receptor beta chain stems from a study of CD8+ T cells in alopecia areata. Notes on the study in general: Scalp and blood samples kept many expanded lesional clones throughout tofacitinib.

Following extraction, RNA underwent reverse transcription to cDNA, which served as the sequencing template. Libraries were prepared by immunoSEQ multiplex PCR; TCRdb keeps only in-frame clonotypes and omits some of them. The profile shows approximately 100,000 clones, 60% of them singletons. As for treatment: oral pan-JAK inhibitor, 5-10 mg twice daily. Those with alopecia areata gave lesional scalp punch biopsies and peripheral blood. This CDR3 has 15 amino acids. Looked up from germline, CDR1 is LNHNV and CDR2 is YYDKDF (reference sequence). V dropped 1 base and J dropped 2; count of bases not matched to a gene: 2. Remarks on this clone: Its matching antigen is unknown.

The chain is built from TRBV15 and TRBJ2-5; 9 bases fit TRBD1. The source material was CD8+ T cells sorted from blood, sampled between weeks 55 and 65, from a patient treated with tofacitinib. This receptor was obtained from a human donor with alopecia areata. CDR3 protein: CATSRGDRAQETQYF. The CDR3 nucleotides are TGTGCCACCAGCAGAGGGGACAGGGCACAAGAGACCCAGTACTTC.